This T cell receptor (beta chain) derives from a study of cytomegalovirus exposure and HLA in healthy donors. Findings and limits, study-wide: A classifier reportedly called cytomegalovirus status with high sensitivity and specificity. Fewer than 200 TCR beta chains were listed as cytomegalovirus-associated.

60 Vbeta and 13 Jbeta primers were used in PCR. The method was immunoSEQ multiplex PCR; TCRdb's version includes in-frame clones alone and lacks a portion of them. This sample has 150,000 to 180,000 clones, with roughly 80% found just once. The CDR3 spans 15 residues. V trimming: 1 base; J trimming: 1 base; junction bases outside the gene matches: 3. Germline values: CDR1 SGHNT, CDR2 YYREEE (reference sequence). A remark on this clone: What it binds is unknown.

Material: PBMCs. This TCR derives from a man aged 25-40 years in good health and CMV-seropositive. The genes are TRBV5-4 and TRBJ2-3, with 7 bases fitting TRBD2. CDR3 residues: CASSLKRGGTDTQYF. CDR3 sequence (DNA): TGTGCCAGCAGCTTGAAGCGGGGAGGCACAGATACGCAGTATTTT.